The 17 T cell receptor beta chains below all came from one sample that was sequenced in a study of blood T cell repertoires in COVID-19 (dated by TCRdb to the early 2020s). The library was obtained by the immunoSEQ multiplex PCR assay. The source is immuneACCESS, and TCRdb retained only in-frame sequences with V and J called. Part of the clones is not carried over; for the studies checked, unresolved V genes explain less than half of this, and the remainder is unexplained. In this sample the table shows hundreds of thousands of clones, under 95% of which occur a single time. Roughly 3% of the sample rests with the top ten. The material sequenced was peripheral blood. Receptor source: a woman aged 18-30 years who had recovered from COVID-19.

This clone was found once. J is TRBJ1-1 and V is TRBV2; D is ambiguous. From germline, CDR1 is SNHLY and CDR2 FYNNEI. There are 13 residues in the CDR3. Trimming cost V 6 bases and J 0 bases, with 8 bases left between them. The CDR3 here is CASRQNMNTEAFF. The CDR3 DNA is TGTGCCAGCAGACAGAACATGAACACTGAAGCTTTCTTT.

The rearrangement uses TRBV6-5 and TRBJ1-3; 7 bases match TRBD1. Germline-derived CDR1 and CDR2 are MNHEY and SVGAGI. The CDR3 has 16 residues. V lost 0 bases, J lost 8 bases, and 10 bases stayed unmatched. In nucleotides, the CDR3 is TGTGCCAGCAGTTACTCGAAGGCAGGGGGTTCCCACACCATATATTTT. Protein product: CASSYSKAGGSHTIYF.

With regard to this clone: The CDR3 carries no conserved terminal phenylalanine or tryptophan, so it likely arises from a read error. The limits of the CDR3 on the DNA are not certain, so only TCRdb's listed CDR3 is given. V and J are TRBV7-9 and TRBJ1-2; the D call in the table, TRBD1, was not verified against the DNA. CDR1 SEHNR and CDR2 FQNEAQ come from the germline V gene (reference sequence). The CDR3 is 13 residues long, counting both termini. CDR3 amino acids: CASSLDSLNPPRY.

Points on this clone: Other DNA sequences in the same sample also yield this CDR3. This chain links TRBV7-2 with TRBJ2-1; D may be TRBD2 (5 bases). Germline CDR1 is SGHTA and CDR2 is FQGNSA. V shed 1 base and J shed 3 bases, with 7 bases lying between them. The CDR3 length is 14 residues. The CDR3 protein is CASSLEAGYNEQFF. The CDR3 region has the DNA TGTGCCAGCAGCTTAGAGGCGGGCTACAATGAGCAGTTCTTC.

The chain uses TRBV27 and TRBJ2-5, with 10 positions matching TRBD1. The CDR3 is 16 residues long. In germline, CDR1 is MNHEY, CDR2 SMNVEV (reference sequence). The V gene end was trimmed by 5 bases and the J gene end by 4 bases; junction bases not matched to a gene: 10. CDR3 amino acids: CASSPWGQGRRETQYF. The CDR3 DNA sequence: TGTGCCAGCAGTCCCTGGGGACAGGGGAGGCGAGAGACCCAGTACTTC.

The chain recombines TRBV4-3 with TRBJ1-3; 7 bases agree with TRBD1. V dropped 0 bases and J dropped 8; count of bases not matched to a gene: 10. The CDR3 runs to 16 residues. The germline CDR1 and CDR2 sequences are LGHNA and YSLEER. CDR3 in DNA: TGCGCCAGCAGCCAAGATCTCTCGACAGGGATGGACACCATATATTTT. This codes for CASSQDLSTGMDTIYF.

CDR3 region: CASSHFKSSYNEQFF. The CDR3 DNA is TGTGCCAGCAGCCACTTCAAGAGCTCCTACAATGAGCAGTTCTTC. The rearrangement links TRBV14 to TRBJ2-1, with no clear D. The V gene's germline CDR1 is SGHDN and CDR2 FVKESK. This CDR3 comprises 15 residues. V gave up 3 bases and J gave up 0 bases, with 9 bases separating them.

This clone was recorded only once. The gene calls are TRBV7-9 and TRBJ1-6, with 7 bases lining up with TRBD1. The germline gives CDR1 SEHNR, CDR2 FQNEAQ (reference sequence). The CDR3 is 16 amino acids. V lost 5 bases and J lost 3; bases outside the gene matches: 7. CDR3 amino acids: CASSPGQVNYNSPLHF. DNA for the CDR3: TGTGCCAGCAGCCCAGGACAGGTTAACTATAATTCACCCCTCCACTTT.

The DNA for the CDR3 is TGTGCCAGCAGCTTACGACTAGCGGGAGAATCGGATGAGCAGTTCTTC. Protein product: CASSLRLAGESDEQFF. The V gene is TRBV5-8, the J gene TRBJ2-1; the match to TRBD2 covers 12 bases. The CDR3 covers 16 residues. V lost 2 bases to trimming and J lost 8 bases; unmatched junction nucleotides: 8. Per the germline V gene, CDR1 is SGHTS and CDR2 is YDEGEE.

CDR3 region: CASSGTDYSGELFF. CDR3 in DNA: TGTGCCAGTAGCGGGACAGACTATAGCGGGGAGCTGTTTTTT. J is TRBJ2-2 and V is TRBV19; the match to TRBD1 covers 7 bases. The CDR3 totals 14 residues. Germline V gene data show CDR1 as LNHDA and CDR2 as SQIVND (reference sequence). The V and J ends lost 6 bases and 7 bases, in that order; junction bases with no gene match: 8.

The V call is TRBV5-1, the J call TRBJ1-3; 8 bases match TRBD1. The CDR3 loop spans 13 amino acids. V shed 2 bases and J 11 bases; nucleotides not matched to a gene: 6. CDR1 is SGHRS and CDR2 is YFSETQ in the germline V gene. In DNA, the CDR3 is TGCGCCAGCAGCTTCGACAGGGGCGAACCCATATATTTT. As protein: CASSFDRGEPIYF.

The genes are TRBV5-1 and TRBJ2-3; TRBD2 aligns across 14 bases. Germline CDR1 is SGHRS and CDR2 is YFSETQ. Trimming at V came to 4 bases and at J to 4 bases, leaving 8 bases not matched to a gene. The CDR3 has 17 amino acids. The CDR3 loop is CASSEGTSGSGADTQYF. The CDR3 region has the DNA TGCGCCAGCAGCGAAGGGACTAGCGGGAGTGGAGCAGATACGCAGTATTTT.

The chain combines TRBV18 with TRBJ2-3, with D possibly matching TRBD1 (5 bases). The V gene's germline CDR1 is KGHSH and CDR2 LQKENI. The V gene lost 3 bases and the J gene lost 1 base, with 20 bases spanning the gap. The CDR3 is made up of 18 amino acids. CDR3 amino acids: CASSPFPPNRRRTDTQYF. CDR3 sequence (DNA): TGTGCCAGCTCACCCTTTCCACCCAACAGGAGACGCACAGATACGCAGTATTTT.

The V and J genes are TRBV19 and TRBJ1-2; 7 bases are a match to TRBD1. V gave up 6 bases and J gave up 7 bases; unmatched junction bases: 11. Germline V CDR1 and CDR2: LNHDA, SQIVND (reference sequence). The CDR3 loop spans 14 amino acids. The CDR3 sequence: CASSSKGGAGGYTF. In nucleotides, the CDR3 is TGTGCCAGTAGCTCGAAAGGGGGCGCGGGTGGCTACACCTTC.

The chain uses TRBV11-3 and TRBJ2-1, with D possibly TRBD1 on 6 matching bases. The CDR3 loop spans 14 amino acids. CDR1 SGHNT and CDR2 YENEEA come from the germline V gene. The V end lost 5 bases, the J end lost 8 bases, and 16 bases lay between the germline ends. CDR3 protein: CASSRPGRGYEQFF. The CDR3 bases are TGTGCCAGCAGCCGTCCGGGAAGGGGGTATGAGCAGTTCTTC.

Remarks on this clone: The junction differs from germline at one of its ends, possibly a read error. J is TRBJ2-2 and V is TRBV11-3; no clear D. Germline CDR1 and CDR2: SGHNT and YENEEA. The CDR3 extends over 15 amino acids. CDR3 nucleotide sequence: TGTGCCAGCAGCTTAGAATGGGTCGACACCCGGGAGCTGTTTTTT. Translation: CASSLEWVDTRELFF. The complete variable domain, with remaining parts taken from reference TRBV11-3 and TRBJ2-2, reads EAGVVQSPRYKIIEKKQPVAFWCNPISGHNTLYWYLQNLGQGPELLIRYENEEAVDDSQLPKDRFSAERLKGVDSTLKIQPAELGDSAVYLCASSLEWVDTRELFFGEGSRLTVL.

CDR3 loop: CASSFPGLAGVDTQYF. In DNA, the CDR3 is TGTGCCAGCAGCTTCCCGGGACTAGCGGGAGTAGATACGCAGTATTTT. The chain combines TRBV7-2 with TRBJ2-3, with TRBD2 identical over 14 bases. V shed 3 bases, J shed 5 bases, and the junction held 4 bases outside the gene matches. The germline gives CDR1 SGHTA, CDR2 FQGNSA. The CDR3 spans 16 residues.